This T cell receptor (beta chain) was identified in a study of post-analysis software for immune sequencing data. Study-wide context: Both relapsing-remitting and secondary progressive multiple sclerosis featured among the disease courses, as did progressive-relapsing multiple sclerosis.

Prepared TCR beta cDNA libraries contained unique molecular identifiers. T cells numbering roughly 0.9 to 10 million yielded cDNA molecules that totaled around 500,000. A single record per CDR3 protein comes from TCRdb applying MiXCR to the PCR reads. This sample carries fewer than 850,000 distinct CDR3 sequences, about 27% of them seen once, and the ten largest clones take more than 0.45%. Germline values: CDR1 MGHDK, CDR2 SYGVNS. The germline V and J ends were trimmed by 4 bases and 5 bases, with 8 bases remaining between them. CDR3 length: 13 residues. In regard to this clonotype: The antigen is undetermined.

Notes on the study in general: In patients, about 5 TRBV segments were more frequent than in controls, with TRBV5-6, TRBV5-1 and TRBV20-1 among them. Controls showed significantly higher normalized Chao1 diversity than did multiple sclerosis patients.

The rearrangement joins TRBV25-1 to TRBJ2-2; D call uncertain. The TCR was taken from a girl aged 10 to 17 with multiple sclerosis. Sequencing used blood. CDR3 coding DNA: TGTGCCAGCAGTGTCAGTGTTACCGGGGAGCTGTTTTTT. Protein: CASSVSVTGELFF. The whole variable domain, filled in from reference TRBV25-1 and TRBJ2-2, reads EADIYQTPRYLVIGTGKKITLECSQTMGHDKMYWYQQDPGMELHLIHYSYGVNSTEKGDLSSESTVSRIRTEHFPLTLESARPSHTSQYLCASSVSVTGELFFGEGSRLTVL.